This entry describes one T cell receptor (beta chain). This specimen comes from a study of blood T cell repertoires in COVID-19. Across the whole study: Samples representing acute and convalescent COVID-19 were sourced from the United States, Italy and Spain. PBMCs, B-cell-depleted T cells, or T cells provided the cDNA or gDNA that made up the material.

The CDR3 covers 16 residues. V was shortened by 0 bases and J by 4 bases, with 15 bases between the two germline ends. In germline, CDR1 is MGHRA, CDR2 YSYEKL. Authors' methods: Amplification from reference gene primers served as the basis for estimated nucleated cell counts. The data were produced by immunoSEQ multiplex PCR, yet TCRdb's version contains in-frame clones alone and is incomplete. V and J calls and clone size are those listed in that table; D and trimming were worked out from the DNA. Among roughly 95,000 clones listed, roughly four fifths were seen once. The V and J genes are TRBV4-1 and TRBJ1-2; tentatively, D is TRBD1 (6 bases). The sample comprised peripheral blood. The TCR was taken from a middle-aged man with active or convalescent COVID-19. This CDR3 reads CASSQDAQGLGYGYTF. The CDR3 coding sequence is TGCGCCAGCAGCCAAGATGCACAGGGTCTCGGCTATGGCTACACCTTC.